Listed below are T cell receptor beta chains from one sample, sequenced in a study of blood T cell repertoires in COVID-19. Assay used: immunoSEQ multiplex PCR; TCRdb lists only in-frame clones, some missing. The sample lists under 250,000 clones, 84% occurring once. The specimen was peripheral blood. Source of these receptors: a woman in her 40s who had recovered from COVID-19. Each CDR3 is given with its conserved first and last residue. A D gene is named only where the DNA matches it firmly. Rows may omit the clone size; those that give it use once, few, many or a size class.

DNA: TGTGCCAGCAGTGCAGAGCGGGGGGGGGTCTCCTACAATGAGCAGTTCTTC
CDR3: CASSAERGGVSYNEQFF
J: TRBJ2-1
size: .
V: TRBV6-1
D: TRBD2

DNA: TGCGCCAGCAGCCTGGGGACAGGGGGCAACACTGAAGCTTTCTTT
CDR3: CASSLGTGGNTEAFF
J: TRBJ1-1
size: few
V: TRBV5-1
D: TRBD1

DNA: TGTGCCAGCAGTTTTGGACAGGGGCATGGCTACACCTTC
CDR3: CASSFGQGHGYTF
J: TRBJ1-2
size: once
V: TRBV27
D: TRBD1

DNA: TGTGCCTGGAGTGAATGGGGAGGACAGGGGGCTGATCAGCCCCAGCATTTT
CDR3: CAWSEWGGQGADQPQHF
J: TRBJ1-5
size: .
V: TRBV30
D: TRBD1

DNA: TGTGCCAGTAGTACGGGGAGGGATAGCAATCAGCCCCAGCATTTT
CDR3: CASSTGRDSNQPQHF
J: TRBJ1-5
size: few
V: TRBV19
D: .

DNA: TGCGCCAGCAGACAATTATACGCAGGGGCAGATAGCAATCAGCCCCAGCATTTT
CDR3: CASRQLYAGADSNQPQHF
J: TRBJ1-5
size: .
V: TRBV4-1
D: .

DNA: TGCGCCAGCAGCTTCGGAGGGGACGGGGATACGCAGTATTTT
CDR3: CASSFGGDGDTQYF
J: TRBJ2-3
size: .
V: TRBV5-1
D: .

DNA: TGCAGCGTTGCCGGGTTTGACACTGAAGCTTTCTTT
CDR3: CSVAGFDTEAFF
J: TRBJ1-1
size: few
V: TRBV29-1
D: .

DNA: TGTGCCAGCAGCTTTTTCCAGGGGGACCTGACCCTCCACTTT
CDR3: CASSFFQGDLTLHF
J: TRBJ1-6
size: few
V: TRBV7-9
D: TRBD1

DNA: TGTGCCTGGAGTTCCGCAGGCAGCGGCTACACCTTC
CDR3: CAWSSAGSGYTF
J: TRBJ1-2
size: .
V: TRBV30
D: .

DNA: TGTGCCAGCAGCCCGGGACTAGCGGCCTACAATGAGCAGTTCTTC
CDR3: CASSPGLAAYNEQFF
J: TRBJ2-1
size: .
V: TRBV3-1/TRBV3-2
D: TRBD2

DNA: TGCGCCAGCAGCGGGTTACAGGGGCCGGGGTCTGAAGCTTTCTTT
CDR3: CASSGLQGPGSEAFF
J: TRBJ1-1
size: .
V: TRBV5-1
D: TRBD1

DNA: TGTGCCAGCAGCTTGGTCCTGGGACAGGTTGCGGATTCACCCCTCCACTTT
CDR3: CASSLVLGQVADSPLHF
J: TRBJ1-6
size: .
V: TRBV5-5
D: TRBD1

DNA: TGTGCCAGCAGACCCACTCCTAACTATGGCTACACCTTC
CDR3: CASRPTPNYGYTF
J: TRBJ1-2
size: .
V: TRBV7-9
D: .

DNA: TGTGCCAGCAGCTGGAACCCCAGGGGTCGGGGAATGGTGTATGGCTACACCTTC
CDR3: CASSWNPRGRGMVYGYTF
J: TRBJ1-2
size: .
V: TRBV5-6
D: .

DNA: TGTGCCAGCAACAGGGCGGCCCTGAACACTGAAGCTTTCTTT
CDR3: CASNRAALNTEAFF
J: TRBJ1-1
size: .
V: TRBV2
D: .

DNA: TGTGCCAGCAGTAAGGGACAGGCGAATGGCTACACCTTC
CDR3: CASSKGQANGYTF
J: TRBJ1-2
size: .
V: TRBV25-1
D: TRBD1

DNA: TGTGCCAGCAGCTTGTTGACTAGCGAAATCACAGATACGCAGTATTTT
CDR3: CASSLLTSEITDTQYF
J: TRBJ2-3
size: once
V: TRBV5-6
D: TRBD2

DNA: TGTGCCAGCAGCCGGAGCGGGGATGAGACCCAGTACTTC
CDR3: CASSRSGDETQYF
J: TRBJ2-5
size: .
V: TRBV12-3/TRBV12-4
D: TRBD2

DNA: TGTGCCTGGTACGGGGTGGCGGAGCGCTACACAGATACGCAGTATTTT
CDR3: CAWYGVAERYTDTQYF
J: TRBJ2-3
size: .
V: TRBV30
D: .

DNA: TGTGCCAGCAGTAAGGGAGAGGGCGGGGAGCTGTTTTTT
CDR3: CASSKGEGGELFF
J: TRBJ2-2
size: .
V: TRBV28
D: .

DNA: TGTGCCAGCAGCCAAAGTCGGGGGGCTGGCGAGACCCAGTACTTC
CDR3: CASSQSRGAGETQYF
J: TRBJ2-5
size: .
V: TRBV5-4
D: .

DNA: TGTGCCAGCAGCCGGACAGGGGCGGACTATGGCTACACCTTC
CDR3: CASSRTGADYGYTF
J: TRBJ1-2
size: once
V: TRBV28
D: TRBD1

DNA: TGCGCCAGCAGCCAATCTATCAGGGGCGCCACTGAAGCTTTCTTT
CDR3: CASSQSIRGATEAFF
J: TRBJ1-1
size: .
V: TRBV4-1
D: .

DNA: TGTGCCAGCAGCCAAGTTTTATCCCTGGGAAACACCATATATTTT
CDR3: CASSQVLSLGNTIYF
J: TRBJ1-3
size: .
V: TRBV3-1/TRBV3-2
D: .

DNA: TGTGCCAGCAGCCAAGCCCAAAATGAAAAACTGTTTTTT
CDR3: CASSQAQNEKLFF
J: TRBJ1-4
size: .
V: TRBV3-1/TRBV3-2
D: .

DNA: TGTGCCAGCAGCGTACAGGGGGCTTCCACTGAAGCTTTCTTT
CDR3: CASSVQGASTEAFF
J: TRBJ1-1
size: .
V: TRBV9
D: TRBD1

DNA: TGTGCCAGCAGCCTCACGACAGGAACCACCGGGGAGCTGTTTTTT
CDR3: CASSLTTGTTGELFF
J: TRBJ2-2
size: .
V: TRBV27
D: .

DNA: TGTGCCAGGAGGGACAGAGTAAATAGCAATCAGCCCCAGCATTTT
CDR3: CARRDRVNSNQPQHF
J: TRBJ1-5
size: .
V: TRBV19
D: TRBD1

DNA: TGTGCCACCAGCCAAGAAAGGGGGACAGCCTCTGGGGCCAACGTCCTGACTTTC
CDR3: CATSQERGTASGANVLTF
J: TRBJ2-6
size: .
V: TRBV24-1
D: TRBD1

DNA: TGTGCCAGCAGCCAAGGAGTGGGAGATCAAGAGACCCAGTACTTC
CDR3: CASSQGVGDQETQYF
J: TRBJ2-5
size: .
V: TRBV4-2
D: .

DNA: TGTGCCACCAGCAAAGGGGTGGGAACAGGGATTATACGTTCAGCTGAAGCTTTCTTT
CDR3: CATSKGVGTGIIRSAEAFF
J: TRBJ1-1
size: .
V: TRBV15
D: .

DNA: TGTGCCAGCAAAAGACAGACCGACTATGGCTACACCTTC
CDR3: CASKRQTDYGYTF
J: TRBJ1-2
size: few
V: TRBV7-9
D: .

DNA: TGCAGCGTTGAGGAGGGGACTTCCATCTACAATGAGCAGTTCTTC
CDR3: CSVEEGTSIYNEQFF
J: TRBJ2-1
size: .
V: TRBV29-1
D: .

DNA: TGCGCCAGCAGCTTGGGGGACAGGTTCACCTACGAGCAGTACTTC
CDR3: CASSLGDRFTYEQYF
J: TRBJ2-7
size: .
V: TRBV5-1
D: TRBD1

DNA: TGCGCCAGCAGCTCCAGGGGAGGGTACGGTCATGAGCAGTTCTTC
CDR3: CASSSRGGYGHEQFF
J: TRBJ2-1
size: .
V: TRBV5-1
D: .

DNA: TGTGCCAGCAGTGAGGCGGCTGTCAACTATGGCTACACCTTC
CDR3: CASSEAAVNYGYTF
J: TRBJ1-2
size: .
V: TRBV25-1
D: .

DNA: TGTGCCAGCACCCAAAACAGGGACCCCGGGGCCAACGTCCTGACTTTC
CDR3: CASTQNRDPGANVLTF
J: TRBJ2-6
size: .
V: TRBV2
D: .

DNA: TGTGCCAGCAGCCAATTCTCGTGGGGTAAAGCGGGGGTTCATCGGTCGGCCACCGGGGAGCTGTTTTTT
CDR3: CASSQFSWGKAGVHRSATGELFF
J: TRBJ2-2
size: .
V: TRBV3-1/TRBV3-2
D: TRBD2

DNA: TGTGCCAGCAGTTTTCGGGGCTACACCTTC
CDR3: CASSFRGYTF
J: TRBJ1-2
size: .
V: TRBV28
D: .

DNA: TGTGCCAGCAGGACTACAGGGGGGCCCTACGAGCAGTACTTC
CDR3: CASRTTGGPYEQYF
J: TRBJ2-7
size: .
V: TRBV6-5
D: TRBD1

DNA: TGTGCCACCAGCAGAGATCTGCTCGCACTAGCGGGGGGCCAATTCCAAGAGACCCAGTACTTC
CDR3: CATSRDLLALAGGQFQETQYF
J: TRBJ2-5
size: .
V: TRBV15
D: TRBD2

DNA: TGTGCCAGCAGTTACGGTGGGGCGAGCTCCTACGAGCAGTACTTC
CDR3: CASSYGGASSYEQYF
J: TRBJ2-7
size: .
V: TRBV6-5
D: .

DNA: TGTGCCTGGAGGTTGAACAGGGACACTGAAGCTTTCTTT
CDR3: CAWRLNRDTEAFF
J: TRBJ1-1
size: .
V: TRBV30
D: .

DNA: TGCGCCAGCAGCCAAGATCGGAGCAGTAACTATGGCTACACCTTC
CDR3: CASSQDRSSNYGYTF
J: TRBJ1-2
size: .
V: TRBV4-1
D: .